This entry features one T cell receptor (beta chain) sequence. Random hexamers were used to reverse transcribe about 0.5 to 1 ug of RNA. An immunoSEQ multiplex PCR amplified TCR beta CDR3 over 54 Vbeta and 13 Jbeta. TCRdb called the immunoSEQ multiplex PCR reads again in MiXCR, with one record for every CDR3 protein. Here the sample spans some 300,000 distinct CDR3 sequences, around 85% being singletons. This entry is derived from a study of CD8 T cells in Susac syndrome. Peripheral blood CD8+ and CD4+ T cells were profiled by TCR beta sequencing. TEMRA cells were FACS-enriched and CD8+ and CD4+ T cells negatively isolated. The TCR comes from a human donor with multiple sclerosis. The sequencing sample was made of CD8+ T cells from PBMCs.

The CDR3, as DNA: TGTGCCTGGAGGGACCTAGGTGGGTCTGGCTACACCTTC. Its protein product is CAWRDLGGSGYTF. The chain links TRBV30 to TRBJ1-2; D gene unclear. This CDR3 is 13 amino acids long. The V end lost 3 bases, the J end lost 7 bases, and 15 bases lay between the germline ends. Germline V gene data show CDR1 as GTSNPN and CDR2 as SVGIG (reference sequence).